The source of this TCR beta chain is a study of shared clonotypes between healthy human individuals. The study's findings and limits: Lower generation probabilities were found for non-shared clonotypes than for those shared by all four donors. In general, naive subsets displayed greater estimated richness than memory subsets did.

The authors divided CD4+ cells into CD45RA+ naive and CD45RA-negative memory subsets. About this clone: Its antigen remains unknown.

Deletions cut 2 bases from V and 6 bases from J, with 19 bases between. Germline V lookup: CDR1 KGHSH, CDR2 LQKENI. This CDR3 is 16 amino acids long. Produced via immunoSEQ multiplex PCR; TCRdb's table is partial and in-frame only. The sample contains 2 million to 2.5 million clones, 85% to 95% of which appear only once. The sequence was obtained from a man aged 18 to 29 in good health. Some clones in this sample may be carry-over from other donors' samples. Material for sequencing was naive CD4+ T cells from PBMCs. Subset of the sample: CD45RA+ positively selected. The V gene is TRBV18, the J gene TRBJ1-2; D is unclear. The DNA of the CDR3 is TGTGCCAGCTCACCAGGCTCAGCAGAGGAAACTAATGGCTACACCTTC. This sequence encodes CASSPGSAEETNGYTF.